These 24 T cell receptor beta chains came from one sample sequenced in a study of metastatic and nonmetastatic thyroid tumors. TCRdb re-clonotyped the PCR reads through MiXCR. There are about 4,300 clones in the sample; approximately 22% occur only once, and about 35% lies in the top ten. Among the patients, none had received any treatment before thyroid surgery. What was sequenced was tumor tissue. The receptors stem from a male donor with papillary thyroid cancer or a benign thyroid nodule (not recorded which). Some clones in this sample may be carry-over from other donors' samples.

By its share, this clone is large. This sequence joins TRBV6-2 or TRBV6-3 and TRBJ1-2; 11 nucleotides agree with TRBD1. The CDR3 totals 15 residues. V lost 0 bases, J lost 4 bases, and 1 base stayed unmatched. From germline, CDR1 is MNHEY and CDR2 SVGEGT. The CDR3 nucleotides read TGTGCCAGCAGTTACTCCGGGACAGGGGGCTATGGCTACACCTTC. This translates into CASSYSGTGGYGYTF.

This chain uses TRBV5-1 with TRBJ1-5, with D uncertain. This CDR3 comprises 13 residues. V shed 0 bases and J shed 9 bases, with 10 bases lying between them. Germline V gene data show CDR1 as SGHRS and CDR2 as YFSETQ. CDR3 DNA sequence: TGCGCCAGCAGCTTGGGAGGATACGGGCCCCAGCATTTT. Amino acids: CASSLGGYGPQHF.

By share, this clone counts as large (0.1 to 1%). The gene calls are TRBV6-1 and TRBJ2-3, with D possibly being TRBD1 (6 bases). The germline CDR1 and CDR2 sequences are MNHNS and SASEGT. V shed 6 bases and J shed 1 base, with 14 bases lying between them. The CDR3 has 15 residues. As DNA, the CDR3 is TGTGCCAGCAGCCTCAGGGGTTTTCGCACAGATACGCAGTATTTT. Encoded protein: CASSLRGFRTDTQYF.

V is TRBV4-3 and J is TRBJ2-5, with TRBD2 matching over 8 bases. In germline, CDR1 is LGHNA, CDR2 YSLEER. The CDR3 is 16 amino acids. Trimming took 1 base from V and 7 from J; bases not matched to a gene: 11. The CDR3 DNA reads TGCGCCAGCAGCCAAGTTCCCGTCCCTACTAGCGGGACCCAGTACTTC. It codes for CASSQVPVPTSGTQYF.

A few counts support this clone. V usage is TRBV11-2 and J usage is TRBJ1-2; D remains ambiguous. Trimming left V 5 bases short and J 5 bases short, with 15 bases between. Germline CDR1 is SGHAT and CDR2 is FQNNGV. The CDR3 is made up of 14 amino acids. CDR3 bases: TGTGCCAGCAGCCCCAGGCCGGGAGAATATGGCTACACCTTC. Protein: CASSPRPGEYGYTF. Combining the CDR3 with reference TRBV11-2 and TRBJ1-2 gives the whole variable domain EAGVAQSPRYKIIEKRQSVAFWCNPISGHATLYWYQQILGQGPKLLIQFQNNGVVDDSQLPKDRFSAERLKGVDSTLKIQPAKLEDSAVYLCASSPRPGEYGYTFGSGTRLTVV.

This clone is termed medium-sized. With a much larger clone just one base away, this may be a read error. The rearrangement uses TRBV28 and TRBJ2-5, with no clear D. Germline loops: CDR1 MDHEN, CDR2 SYDVKM. The CDR3 is 13 amino acids. The CDR3 DNA follows: TGTGCCAGCAGTTTGGCAGCTCAAGGGACCCAGTACTTC. Translating it yields CASSLAAQGTQYF.

This clone was seen ten or more times. The chain links TRBV4-1 to TRBJ2-7; the D gene could be TRBD1 or TRBD2 (5 bases each). Trimming shortened V by 1 base and J by 4 bases, and 17 bases separated the two germline ends. Germline CDR1 is MGHRA and CDR2 is YSYEKL. The CDR3 is 16 residues long. CDR3 region: CASSQAGTDHLYEQYF. The CDR3 DNA follows: TGCGCCAGCAGCCAAGCAGGGACGGACCACTTATACGAGCAGTACTTC.

This clone was seen many times. The chain recombines TRBV7-2 with TRBJ2-3; the D gene is possibly TRBD1 (5 bases). The germline V gene encodes CDR1 SGHTA and CDR2 FQGNSA. This CDR3 region has 15 residues. The germline V and J ends were trimmed by 7 bases and 0 bases, with 14 bases remaining between them. Here the CDR3 reads CASNHRILSTDTQYF. For the CDR3, the DNA is TGTGCCAGCAACCACAGGATTTTGAGCACAGATACGCAGTATTTT.

The CDR3 spells CASNWDRTSGSGTSKETQYF. The CDR3 nucleotides read TGTGCCAGCAATTGGGACCGGACTAGCGGGAGCGGGACCTCCAAAGAGACCCAGTACTTC. The chain joins TRBV28 to TRBJ2-5; 13 bases align to TRBD2. Germline V gives CDR1 MDHEN, CDR2 SYDVKM. V was clipped by 7 bases and J by 3 bases; unmatched bases: 20. The CDR3 is 20 residues long.

This clone counts as medium-sized. V and J are TRBV20-1 and TRBJ2-2; 12 nucleotides agree with TRBD2. J lost 2 bases, V lost 5 bases, and 6 bases had no gene match. The length of the CDR3 is 16 residues. Germline V gives CDR1 DFQATT, CDR2 SNEGSKA (reference sequence). CDR3 in DNA: TGCAGTGCTCCGGGACTAGCGGGTCCTAACACCGGGGAGCTGTTTTTT. This encodes CSAPGLAGPNTGELFF.

This chain joins TRBV19 and TRBJ1-6, with a tentative D call TRBD1 (5 bases). V was pared by 7 bases and J by 10 bases, with 17 bases between. The germline V gene encodes CDR1 LNHDA and CDR2 SQIVND (reference sequence). This CDR3 comprises 14 residues. The CDR3 spells CASKVGRRESPLHF. CDR3 in DNA: TGTGCCAGTAAGGTGGGGCGCCGGGAATCACCCCTCCACTTT.

In this sample, this clone is medium-sized. The chain uses TRBV12-3 or TRBV12-4 and TRBJ2-7; 8 bases agree with TRBD1. V shed 5 bases and J 7 bases; nucleotides not matched to a gene: 10. The length of the CDR3 is 14 residues. The CDR3 is CASSLSGQGGEQYF. For the CDR3, the DNA is TGTGCCAGCAGTCTATCTGGACAGGGTGGAGAGCAGTACTTC.

The rearrangement joins TRBV11-2 to TRBJ2-7; tentatively, D is TRBD2 (5 bases). CDR3 length: 13 residues. CDR1 and CDR2 (germline): SGHAT, FQNNGV. Between the trimmed V and J ends, which lost 1 base and 1 base, there was a span of 5 bases. The CDR3 region has the DNA TGTGCCAGCAGCTTAGGGACTTCCTACGAGCAGTACTTC. Its protein product is CASSLGTSYEQYF.

This clone was seen repeatedly, ten times or more. A much larger clone sits a single nucleotide away, making a read error possible. This chain joins TRBV10-3 and TRBJ2-7; D is tentatively TRBD1 or TRBD2 (5 bases each). V lost 6 bases, J lost 1 base, and 16 bases lay in between. CDR1 and CDR2 (germline): ENHRY, SYGVKD. This CDR3 comprises 15 residues. The CDR3 protein is CAIRWAGDGSYEQYF. DNA of the CDR3: TGTGCCATCAGGTGGGCCGGGGACGGGTCCTACGAGCAGTACTTC.

In this sample, this clone turned up many times. The rearrangement joins TRBV19 to TRBJ1-3; D is perhaps TRBD1 (6 bases). V shed 8 bases and J shed 7 bases, with 24 bases lying between them. Germline CDR1 LNHDA, CDR2 SQIVND (reference sequence). CDR3 length: 16 residues. The CDR3 DNA reads TGTGCCAGTGGGTCAGGGCTGGACAGTGAGTGGAACACCATATATTTT. Translation gives CASGSGLDSEWNTIYF.

In its sample, this clone is medium-sized. J is TRBJ1-5 and V is TRBV6-6, with 7 bases lining up with TRBD1. Germline values: CDR1 MNHNY, CDR2 SVGAGI (reference sequence). The CDR3 is made up of 14 amino acids. V shed 3 bases, J shed 6 bases, and the junction held 5 bases outside the gene matches. The CDR3 DNA is TGTGCCAGCAGTTATTTACAGGGGATTCAGCCCCAGCATTTT. This translates into CASSYLQGIQPQHF.

The chain combines TRBV5-1 with TRBJ1-2, with a tentative D call TRBD1 (5 bases). The CDR3 sequence is 14 residues long. V lost 2 bases, J lost 6 bases, and 14 bases lay in between. Per germline, CDR1 SGHRS and CDR2 YFSETQ. The CDR3 reads CASSLAPLGDGYTF. CDR3 DNA sequence: TGCGCCAGCAGCTTAGCCCCCCTGGGGGATGGCTACACCTTC.

This clone was observed many times. This chain links TRBV28 with TRBJ2-1; possibly TRBD1 for D (6 bases). In germline, CDR1 is MDHEN, CDR2 SYDVKM. Trimming left V 6 bases short and J 0 bases short, with 12 bases between. The CDR3 is 15 amino acids. CDR3 sequence: CASRLGGSSYNEQFF. DNA of the CDR3: TGTGCCAGCAGGTTAGGGGGTAGCTCCTACAATGAGCAGTTCTTC.

The J gene is TRBJ2-7, the V gene TRBV24-1; 9 nucleotides line up with TRBD1. This CDR3 is 15 amino acids long. J lost 6 bases, V lost 2 bases, and 7 bases had no gene match. The germline V gene has CDR1 KGHDR and CDR2 SFDVKD. The DNA of the CDR3 is TGTGCCACCAGTGATTCCGGGACAGGGAGGCTCGAGCAGTACTTC. This gives the protein CATSDSGTGRLEQYF.

The V gene is TRBV7-9, the J gene TRBJ2-1; 9 nucleotides agree with TRBD1. Germline values: CDR1 SEHNR, CDR2 FQNEAQ (reference sequence). V lost 5 bases, J lost 13 bases, and 12 bases stayed unmatched. This CDR3 comprises 14 residues. This chain's CDR3 is CASSPRLGQGRQFF. In nucleotides, the CDR3 is TGTGCCAGCAGCCCCCGACTCGGACAGGGGAGACAGTTCTTC.

This clone is medium-sized (0.01 to 0.1%) by share. The chain couples TRBV7-3 to TRBJ2-3; D is possibly TRBD1 (6 bases). CDR3 length equals 15 residues. Trimming pared 5 bases from V and 4 bases from J, leaving 16 bases between. Germline V gives CDR1 SGHTA, CDR2 FQGTGA. Here the CDR3 DNA reads TGTGCCAGCAGCCTCGGACCGGACAGCGCAGATACGCAGTATTTT. It translates to CASSLGPDSADTQYF.

This clone is medium-sized. The rearrangement links TRBV2 to TRBJ2-7, with 7 positions matching TRBD1. Germline trimming cut 0 bases from V and 9 bases from J; bases unmatched to any gene: 11. Per the germline V gene, CDR1 is SNHLY and CDR2 is FYNNEI. The CDR3 totals 15 residues. CDR3 nucleotides: TGTGCCAGCAGTGAAGCAGTTCGGACAGGTGAAGGGCAGTACTTC. As protein: CASSEAVRTGEGQYF.

The rearrangement links TRBV5-1 to TRBJ2-3; TRBD1 matches at 7 bases. In germline, CDR1 is SGHRS, CDR2 YFSETQ. J gave up 1 base and V 3 bases, and 2 bases lay outside the gene matches. The CDR3 loop spans 14 amino acids. CDR3 in DNA: TGCGCCAGCAGCTCTGGACAGGGCACAGATACGCAGTATTTT. It codes for CASSSGQGTDTQYF. Variable domain in full (rest from reference TRBV5-1 and TRBJ2-3): KAGVTQTPRYLIKTRGQQVTLSCSPISGHRSVSWYQQTPGQGLQFLFEYFSETQRNKGNFPGRFSGRQFSNSRSEMNVSTLELGDSALYLCASSSGQGTDTQYFGPGTRLTVL.

This clone was observed once. V usage is TRBV4-2 and J usage is TRBJ2-7, with TRBD2 matching over 8 bases. This CDR3 is built from 15 residues. V lost 5 bases to trimming and J lost 3 bases; unmatched junction nucleotides: 9. Germline-derived CDR1 and CDR2 are LGHNA and YNFKEQ. The CDR3 sequence: CASSLGAGAYYEQYF. Here the CDR3 DNA reads TGTGCCAGCAGCTTGGGAGCGGGGGCCTACTACGAGCAGTACTTC.